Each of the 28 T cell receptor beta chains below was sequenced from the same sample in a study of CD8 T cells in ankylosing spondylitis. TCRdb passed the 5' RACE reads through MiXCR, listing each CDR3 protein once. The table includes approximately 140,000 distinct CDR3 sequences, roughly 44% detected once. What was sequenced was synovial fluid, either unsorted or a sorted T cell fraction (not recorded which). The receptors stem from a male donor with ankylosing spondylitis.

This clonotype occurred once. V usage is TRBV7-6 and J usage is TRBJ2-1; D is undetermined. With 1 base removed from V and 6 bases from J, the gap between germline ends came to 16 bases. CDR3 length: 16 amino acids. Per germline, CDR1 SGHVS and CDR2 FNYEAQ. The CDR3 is CASSLEDSSDLNEQFF. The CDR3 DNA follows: TGTGCCAGCAGCTTAGAGGATAGCAGCGACCTCAATGAGCAGTTCTTC.

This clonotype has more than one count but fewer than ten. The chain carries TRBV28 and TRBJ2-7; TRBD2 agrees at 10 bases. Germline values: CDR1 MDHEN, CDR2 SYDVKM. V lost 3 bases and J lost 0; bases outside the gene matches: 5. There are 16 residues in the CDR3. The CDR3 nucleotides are TGTGCCAGCAGTTTCCCGACTAGCGGGCTCTCCTACGAGCAGTACTTC. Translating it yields CASSFPTSGLSYEQYF.

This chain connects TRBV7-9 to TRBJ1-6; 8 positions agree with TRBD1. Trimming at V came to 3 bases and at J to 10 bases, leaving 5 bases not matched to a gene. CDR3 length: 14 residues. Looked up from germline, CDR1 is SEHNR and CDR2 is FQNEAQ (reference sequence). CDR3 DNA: TGTGCCAGCAGCTTTGGACAGGGAATATCACCCCTCCACTTT. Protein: CASSFGQGISPLHF.

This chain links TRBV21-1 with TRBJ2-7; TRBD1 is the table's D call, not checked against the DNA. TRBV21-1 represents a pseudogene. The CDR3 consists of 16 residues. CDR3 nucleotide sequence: TGTGCCAGCAGCAAAGCAGAGGGGAACAGGTCTTACGAGCAGTACTTC. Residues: CASSKAEGNRSYEQYF.

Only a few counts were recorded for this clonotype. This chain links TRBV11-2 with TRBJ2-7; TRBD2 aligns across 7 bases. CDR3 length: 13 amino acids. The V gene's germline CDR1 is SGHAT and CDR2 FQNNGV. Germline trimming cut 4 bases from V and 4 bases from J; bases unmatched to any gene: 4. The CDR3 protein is CASSWGGTYEQYF. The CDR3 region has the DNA TGTGCCAGCAGCTGGGGGGGAACTTACGAGCAGTACTTC.

CDR3 sequence reads: CASSGLLLAGASSYEQYF. The CDR3 bases are TGTGCCAGCAGTGGTTTATTGCTAGCGGGGGCATCCTCCTACGAGCAGTACTTC. This chain uses TRBV2 with TRBJ2-7, with 10 positions matching TRBD2. The J segment lost 0 bases and the V segment lost 4 bases, leaving 12 bases of the junction unmatched. This CDR3 comprises 18 residues. From germline, CDR1 is SNHLY and CDR2 FYNNEI. The full variable domain, completed using reference TRBV2 and TRBJ2-7, is EPEVTQTPSHQVTQMGQEVILRCVPISNHLYFYWYRQILGQKVEFLVSFYNNEISEKSEIFDDQFSVERPDGSNFTLKIRSTKLEDSAMYFCASSGLLLAGASSYEQYFGPGTRLTVT.

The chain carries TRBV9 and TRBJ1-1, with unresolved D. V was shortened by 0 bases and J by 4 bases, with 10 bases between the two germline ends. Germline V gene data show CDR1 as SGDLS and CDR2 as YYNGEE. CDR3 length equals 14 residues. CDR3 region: CASSVAGDATEAFF. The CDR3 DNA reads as TGTGCCAGCAGCGTAGCCGGGGATGCCACTGAAGCTTTCTTT.

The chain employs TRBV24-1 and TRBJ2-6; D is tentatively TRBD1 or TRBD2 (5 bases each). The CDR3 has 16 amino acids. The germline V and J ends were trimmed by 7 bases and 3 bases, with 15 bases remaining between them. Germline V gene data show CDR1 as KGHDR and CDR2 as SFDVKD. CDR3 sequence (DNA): TGTGCCACCAGGCTGGGGGAGAGGGTTGGGGCCAACGTCCTGACTTTC. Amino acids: CATRLGERVGANVLTF.

Here the CDR3 reads CASSLPSQPNTGELFF. The CDR3 coding sequence is TGTGCCAGCAGTCTCCCTTCACAGCCGAACACCGGGGAGCTGTTTTTT. The V gene is TRBV12-3 or TRBV12-4, the J gene TRBJ2-2; D unclear. The CDR3 runs 16 residues. Between the trimmed V and J ends, which lost 5 bases and 0 bases, there was a span of 13 bases.

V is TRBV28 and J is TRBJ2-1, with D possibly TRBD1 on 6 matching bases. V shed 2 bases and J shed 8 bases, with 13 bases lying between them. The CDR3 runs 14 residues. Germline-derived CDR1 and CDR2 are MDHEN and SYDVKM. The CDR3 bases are TGTGCCAGCAGTTTAGGGCAGGGGTGGCATGAGCAGTTCTTC. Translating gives CASSLGQGWHEQFF.

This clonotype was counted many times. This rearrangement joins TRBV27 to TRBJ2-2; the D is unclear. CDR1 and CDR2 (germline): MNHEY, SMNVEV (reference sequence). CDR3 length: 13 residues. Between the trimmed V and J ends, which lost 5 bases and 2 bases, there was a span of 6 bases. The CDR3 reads CASSPLNTGELFF. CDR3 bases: TGTGCCAGCAGTCCTTTAAACACCGGGGAGCTGTTTTTT.

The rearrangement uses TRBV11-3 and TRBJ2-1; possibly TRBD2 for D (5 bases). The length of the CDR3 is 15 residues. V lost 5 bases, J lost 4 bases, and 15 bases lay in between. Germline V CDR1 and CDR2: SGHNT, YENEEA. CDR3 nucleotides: TGTGCCAGCAGCCCACGTGTCTCGGGATACAATGAGCAGTTCTTC. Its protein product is CASSPRVSGYNEQFF.

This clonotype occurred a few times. The CDR3 bases are TGTGCCAGCAGCCTAGGTCTAGCGGGAGCCCGGGGCTCCTACAATGAGCAGTTCTTC. Translated, it gives CASSLGLAGARGSYNEQFF. The rearrangement joins TRBV7-6 to TRBJ2-1, with 10 positions matching TRBD2. From germline, CDR1 is SGHVS and CDR2 FNYEAQ. V shed 5 bases, J shed 0 bases, and the junction held 13 bases outside the gene matches. The CDR3 is 19 residues long.

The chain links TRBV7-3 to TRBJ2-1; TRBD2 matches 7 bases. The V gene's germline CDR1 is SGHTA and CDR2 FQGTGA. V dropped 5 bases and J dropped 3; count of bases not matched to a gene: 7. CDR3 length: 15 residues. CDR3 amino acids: CASSPLGGGYNEQFF. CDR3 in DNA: TGTGCCAGCAGCCCCCTCGGCGGGGGCTACAATGAGCAGTTCTTC.

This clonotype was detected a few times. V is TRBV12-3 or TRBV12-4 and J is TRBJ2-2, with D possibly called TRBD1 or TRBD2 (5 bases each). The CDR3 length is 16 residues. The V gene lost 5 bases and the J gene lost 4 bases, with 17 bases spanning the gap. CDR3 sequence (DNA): TGTGCCAGCAGTCCAGGGACCCTCGGGACCACCGGGGAGCTGTTTTTT. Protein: CASSPGTLGTTGELFF.

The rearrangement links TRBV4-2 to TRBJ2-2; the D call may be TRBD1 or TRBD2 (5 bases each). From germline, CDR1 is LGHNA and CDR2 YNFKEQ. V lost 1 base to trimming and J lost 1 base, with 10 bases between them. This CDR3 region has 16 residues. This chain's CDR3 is CASSQVPGQNTGELFF. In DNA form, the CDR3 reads TGTGCCAGCAGCCAAGTTCCGGGGCAGAACACCGGGGAGCTGTTTTTT.

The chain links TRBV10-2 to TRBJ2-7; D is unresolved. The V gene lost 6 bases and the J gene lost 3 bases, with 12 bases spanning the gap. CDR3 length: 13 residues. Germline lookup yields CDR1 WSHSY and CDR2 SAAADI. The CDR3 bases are TGCGCCAGCAGCCCCGAAATCGGCTACGAGCAGTACTTC. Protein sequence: CASSPEIGYEQYF.

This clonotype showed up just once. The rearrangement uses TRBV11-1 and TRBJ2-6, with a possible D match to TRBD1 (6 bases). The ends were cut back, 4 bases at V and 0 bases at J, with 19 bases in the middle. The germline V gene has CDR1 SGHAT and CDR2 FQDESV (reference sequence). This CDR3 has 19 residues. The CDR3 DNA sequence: TGTGCCAGCAGCTCAAGCAGGACGACAGGTTCCTCTGGGGCCAACGTCCTGACTTTC. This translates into CASSSSRTTGSSGANVLTF. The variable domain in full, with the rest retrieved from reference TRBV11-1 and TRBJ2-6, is EAEVAQSPRYKITEKSQAVAFWCDPISGHATLYWYRQILGQGPELLVQFQDESVVDDSQLPKDRFSAERLKGVDSTLKIQPAELGDSAMYLCASSSSRTTGSSGANVLTFGAGSRLTVL.

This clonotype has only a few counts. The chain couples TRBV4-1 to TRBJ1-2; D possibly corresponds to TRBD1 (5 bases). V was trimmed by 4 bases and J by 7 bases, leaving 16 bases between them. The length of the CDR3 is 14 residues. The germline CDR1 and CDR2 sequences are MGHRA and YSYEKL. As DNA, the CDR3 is TGCGCCAGCAGCCCCTCGGGCAGGACACTTGGCTACACCTTC. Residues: CASSPSGRTLGYTF.

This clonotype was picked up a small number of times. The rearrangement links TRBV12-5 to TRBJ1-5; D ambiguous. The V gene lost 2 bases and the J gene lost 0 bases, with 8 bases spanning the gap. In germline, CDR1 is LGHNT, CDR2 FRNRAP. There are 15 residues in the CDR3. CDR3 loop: CASGLQRDSNQPQHF. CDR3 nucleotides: TGTGCTAGTGGTTTGCAGAGAGATAGCAATCAGCCCCAGCATTTT.

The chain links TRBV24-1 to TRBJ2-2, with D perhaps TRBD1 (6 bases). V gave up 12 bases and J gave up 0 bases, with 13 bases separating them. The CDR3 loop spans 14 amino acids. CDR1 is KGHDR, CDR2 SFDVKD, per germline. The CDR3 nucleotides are TGTGCCTCCTTGGGGGCCCCGAACACCGGGGAGCTGTTTTTT. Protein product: CASLGAPNTGELFF.

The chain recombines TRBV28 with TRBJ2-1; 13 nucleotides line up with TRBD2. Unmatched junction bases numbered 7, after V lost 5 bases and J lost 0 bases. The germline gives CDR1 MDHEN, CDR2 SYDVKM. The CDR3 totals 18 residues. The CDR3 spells CASSPGTSGTPSYNEQFF. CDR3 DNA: TGTGCCAGCAGTCCCGGGACTAGCGGGACCCCCTCCTACAATGAGCAGTTCTTC.

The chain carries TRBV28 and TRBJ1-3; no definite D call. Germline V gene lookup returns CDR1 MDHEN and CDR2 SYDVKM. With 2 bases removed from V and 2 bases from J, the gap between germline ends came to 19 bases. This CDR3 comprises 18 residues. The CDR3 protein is CASSLVAGLISAGNTIYF. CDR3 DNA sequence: TGTGCCAGCAGTTTAGTAGCCGGGTTGATCTCCGCTGGAAACACCATATATTTT.

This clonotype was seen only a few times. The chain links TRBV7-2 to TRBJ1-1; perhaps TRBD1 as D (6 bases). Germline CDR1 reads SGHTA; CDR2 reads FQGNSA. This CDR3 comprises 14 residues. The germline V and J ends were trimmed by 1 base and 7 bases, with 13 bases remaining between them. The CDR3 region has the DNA TGTGCCAGCAGCTTAGTACCTTGGACAGATGAAGCTTTCTTT. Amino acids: CASSLVPWTDEAFF.

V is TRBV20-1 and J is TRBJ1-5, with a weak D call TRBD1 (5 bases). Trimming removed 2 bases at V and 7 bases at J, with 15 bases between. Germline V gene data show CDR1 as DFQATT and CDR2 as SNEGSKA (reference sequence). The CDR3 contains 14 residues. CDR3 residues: CSARRAGARQPQHF. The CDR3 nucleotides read TGCAGTGCTAGAAGGGCCGGGGCGAGGCAGCCCCAGCATTTT.

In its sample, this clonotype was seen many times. The CDR3 spells CASSQEGGVAGGEFF. The CDR3 coding sequence is TGTGCCAGCAGCCAAGAAGGGGGGGTAGCGGGAGGGGAGTTCTTC. The chain couples TRBV4-2 to TRBJ2-1; 11 bases align to TRBD2. The V and J ends lost 0 bases and 14 bases, in that order; junction bases with no gene match: 9. This CDR3 has 15 residues. CDR1 is LGHNA, CDR2 YNFKEQ, per germline.

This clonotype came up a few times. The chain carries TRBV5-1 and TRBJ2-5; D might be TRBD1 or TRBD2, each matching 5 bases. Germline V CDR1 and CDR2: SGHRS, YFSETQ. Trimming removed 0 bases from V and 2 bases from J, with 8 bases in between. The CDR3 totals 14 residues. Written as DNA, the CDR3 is TGCGCCAGCAGCTTGGTATGGGGGCAAGAGACCCAGTACTTC. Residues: CASSLVWGQETQYF.

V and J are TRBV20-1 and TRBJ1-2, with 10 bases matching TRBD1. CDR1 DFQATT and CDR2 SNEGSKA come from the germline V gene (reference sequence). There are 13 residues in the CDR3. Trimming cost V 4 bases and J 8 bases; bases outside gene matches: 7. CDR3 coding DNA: TGCAGTGCTATACCCGACAGGGGGCCCGGCTACACCTTC. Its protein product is CSAIPDRGPGYTF.